Below are 5 T cell receptor beta chains sequenced from a single sample in a study of blood T cells in healthy people across ages. Through a sample-barcoded 5' primer and a J-beta primer mix, a second PCR was run for roughly 7 to 11 cycles. One entry per CDR3 protein, called by TCRdb with MiXCR from the 5' RACE reads. The sample shows around 800,000 distinct CDR3 sequences, around 42% of them seen only once. The sample comprised blood. These receptors were taken from a man in his fifties or sixties in good health.

This clonotype has a handful of counts. The chain carries TRBV6-2 or TRBV6-3 and TRBJ1-1; a weak D match, TRBD1 (5 bases). Germline V CDR1 and CDR2: MNHEY, SVGEGT. Trimming removed 2 bases at V and 6 bases at J, with 13 bases between. This CDR3 is 14 amino acids long. The CDR3 protein is CASSYGGGGAEAFF. Written as DNA, the CDR3 is TGTGCCAGCAGTTACGGGGGGGGAGGAGCTGAAGCTTTCTTT.

The chain carries TRBV11-2 and TRBJ2-5; 10 nucleotides line up with TRBD2. V was clipped by 0 bases and J by 10 bases; unmatched bases: 2. The CDR3 runs to 13 residues. CDR1 is SGHAT, CDR2 FQNNGV, per germline. DNA for the CDR3: TGTGCCAGCAGCTTAGAACTAGCGGGGATCCAGTACTTC. It codes for CASSLELAGIQYF.

The count of this clonotype is one. V and J are TRBV20-1 and TRBJ2-3; TRBD2 aligns across 8 bases. Unmatched junction bases numbered 3, after V lost 6 bases and J lost 1 base. The CDR3 runs to 13 residues. The germline gives CDR1 DFQATT, CDR2 SNEGSKA (reference sequence). The CDR3 region is CSAYGRGTDTQYF. The CDR3 DNA follows: TGCAGTGCGTACGGGAGGGGCACAGATACGCAGTATTTT.

The chain employs TRBV5-1 and TRBJ2-7, with 12 nucleotides matching TRBD1. Germline CDR1 reads SGHRS; CDR2 reads YFSETQ. The length of the CDR3 is 16 residues. Losses at the gene ends were 3 bases for V and 1 base for J; bases not matched to a gene: 5. CDR3 sequence: CASSWGQGAQSYEQYF. CDR3 in DNA: TGCGCCAGCAGCTGGGGACAGGGGGCCCAGTCCTACGAGCAGTACTTC. Drawing the rest from reference TRBV5-1 and TRBJ2-7, the complete variable domain is KAGVTQTPRYLIKTRGQQVTLSCSPISGHRSVSWYQQTPGQGLQFLFEYFSETQRNKGNFPGRFSGRQFSNSRSEMNVSTLELGDSALYLCASSWGQGAQSYEQYFGPGTRLTVT.

This clonotype has a handful of counts. The rearrangement uses TRBV20-1 and TRBJ2-1; possibly TRBD1 for D (6 bases). This CDR3 region has 15 residues. Germline V lookup: CDR1 DFQATT, CDR2 SNEGSKA (reference sequence). Trimming pared 6 bases from V and 4 bases from J, leaving 19 bases between. This chain's CDR3 is CSARAPGTRYNEQFF. The CDR3 coding sequence is TGCAGTGCCCGGGCTCCCGGGACACGGTACAATGAGCAGTTCTTC.